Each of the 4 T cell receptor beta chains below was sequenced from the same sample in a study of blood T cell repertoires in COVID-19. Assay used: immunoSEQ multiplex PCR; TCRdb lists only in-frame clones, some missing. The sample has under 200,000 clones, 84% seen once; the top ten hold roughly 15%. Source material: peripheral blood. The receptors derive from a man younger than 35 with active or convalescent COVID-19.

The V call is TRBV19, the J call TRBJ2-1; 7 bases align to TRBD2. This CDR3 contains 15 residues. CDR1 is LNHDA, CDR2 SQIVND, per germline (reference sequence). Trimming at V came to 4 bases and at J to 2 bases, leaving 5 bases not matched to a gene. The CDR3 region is CASSTLAVPYNEQFF. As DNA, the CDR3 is TGTGCCAGTAGTACGCTAGCGGTTCCCTACAATGAGCAGTTCTTC.

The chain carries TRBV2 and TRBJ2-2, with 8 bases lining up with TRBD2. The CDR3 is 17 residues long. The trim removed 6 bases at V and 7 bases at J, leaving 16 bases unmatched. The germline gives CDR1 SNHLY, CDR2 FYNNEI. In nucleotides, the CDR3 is TGTGCCAGCAGGAACTTCGGTACTAGCGGACGGGGCGGGGAGCTGTTTTTT. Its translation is CASRNFGTSGRGGELFF.

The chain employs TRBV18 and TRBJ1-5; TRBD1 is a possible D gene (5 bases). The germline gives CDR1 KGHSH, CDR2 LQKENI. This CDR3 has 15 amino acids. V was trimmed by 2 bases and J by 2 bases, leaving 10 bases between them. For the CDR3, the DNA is TGTGCCAGCTCACCAATGGGAGGGGGCAATCAGCCCCAGCATTTT. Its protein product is CASSPMGGGNQPQHF.

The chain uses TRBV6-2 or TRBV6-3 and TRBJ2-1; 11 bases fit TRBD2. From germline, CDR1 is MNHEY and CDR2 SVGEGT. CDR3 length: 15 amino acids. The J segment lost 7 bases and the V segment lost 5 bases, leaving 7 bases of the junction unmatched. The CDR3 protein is CASSDWGLAENEQFF. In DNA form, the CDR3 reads TGTGCCAGCAGTGATTGGGGACTAGCGGAAAATGAGCAGTTCTTC.